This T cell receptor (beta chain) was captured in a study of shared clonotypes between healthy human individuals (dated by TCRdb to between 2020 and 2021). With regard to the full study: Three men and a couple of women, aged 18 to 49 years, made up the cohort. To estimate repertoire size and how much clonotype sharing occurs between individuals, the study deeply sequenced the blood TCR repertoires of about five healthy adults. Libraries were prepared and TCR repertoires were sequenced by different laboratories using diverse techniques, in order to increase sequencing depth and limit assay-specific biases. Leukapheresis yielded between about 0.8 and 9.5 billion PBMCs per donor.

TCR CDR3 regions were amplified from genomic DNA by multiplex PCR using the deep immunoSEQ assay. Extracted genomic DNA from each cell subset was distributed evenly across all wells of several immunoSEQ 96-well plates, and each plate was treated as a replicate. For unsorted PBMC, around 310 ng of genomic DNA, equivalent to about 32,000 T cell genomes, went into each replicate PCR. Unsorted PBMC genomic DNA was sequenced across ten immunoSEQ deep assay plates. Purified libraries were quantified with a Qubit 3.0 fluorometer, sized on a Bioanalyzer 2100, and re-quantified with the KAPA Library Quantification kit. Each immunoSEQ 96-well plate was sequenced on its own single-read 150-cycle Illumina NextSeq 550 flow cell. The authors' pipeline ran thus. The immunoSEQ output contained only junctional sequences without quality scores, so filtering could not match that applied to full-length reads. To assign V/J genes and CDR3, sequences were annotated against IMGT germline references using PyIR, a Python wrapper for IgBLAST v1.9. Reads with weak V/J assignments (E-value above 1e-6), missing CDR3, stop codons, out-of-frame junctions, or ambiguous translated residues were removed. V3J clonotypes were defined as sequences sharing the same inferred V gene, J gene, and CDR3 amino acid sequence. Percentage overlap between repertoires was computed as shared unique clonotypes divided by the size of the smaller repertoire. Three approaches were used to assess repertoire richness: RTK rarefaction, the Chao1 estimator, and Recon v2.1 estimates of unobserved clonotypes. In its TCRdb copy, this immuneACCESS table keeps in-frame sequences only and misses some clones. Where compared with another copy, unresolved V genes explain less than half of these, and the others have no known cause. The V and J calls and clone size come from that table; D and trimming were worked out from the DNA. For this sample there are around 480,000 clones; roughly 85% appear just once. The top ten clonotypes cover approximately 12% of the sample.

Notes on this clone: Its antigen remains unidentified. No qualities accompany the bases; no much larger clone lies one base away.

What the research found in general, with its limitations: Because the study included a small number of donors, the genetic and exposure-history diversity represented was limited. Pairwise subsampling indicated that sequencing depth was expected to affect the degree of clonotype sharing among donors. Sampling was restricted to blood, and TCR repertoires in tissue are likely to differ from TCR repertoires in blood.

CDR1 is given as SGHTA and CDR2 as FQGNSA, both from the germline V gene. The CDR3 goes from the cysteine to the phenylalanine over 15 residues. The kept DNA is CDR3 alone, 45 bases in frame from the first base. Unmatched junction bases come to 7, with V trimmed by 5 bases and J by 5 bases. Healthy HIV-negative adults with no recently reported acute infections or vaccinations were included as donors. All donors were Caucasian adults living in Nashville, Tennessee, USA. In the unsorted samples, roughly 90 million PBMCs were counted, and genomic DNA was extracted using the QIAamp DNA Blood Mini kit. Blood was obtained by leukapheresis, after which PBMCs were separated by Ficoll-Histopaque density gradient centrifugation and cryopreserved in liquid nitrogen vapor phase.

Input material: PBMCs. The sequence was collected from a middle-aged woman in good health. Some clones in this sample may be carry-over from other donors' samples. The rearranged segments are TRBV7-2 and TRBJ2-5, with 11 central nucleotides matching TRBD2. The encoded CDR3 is CASSLSVAGGETQYF. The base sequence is TGTGCCAGCAGCCTAAGCGTAGCGGGAGGGGAGACCCAGTACTTC.